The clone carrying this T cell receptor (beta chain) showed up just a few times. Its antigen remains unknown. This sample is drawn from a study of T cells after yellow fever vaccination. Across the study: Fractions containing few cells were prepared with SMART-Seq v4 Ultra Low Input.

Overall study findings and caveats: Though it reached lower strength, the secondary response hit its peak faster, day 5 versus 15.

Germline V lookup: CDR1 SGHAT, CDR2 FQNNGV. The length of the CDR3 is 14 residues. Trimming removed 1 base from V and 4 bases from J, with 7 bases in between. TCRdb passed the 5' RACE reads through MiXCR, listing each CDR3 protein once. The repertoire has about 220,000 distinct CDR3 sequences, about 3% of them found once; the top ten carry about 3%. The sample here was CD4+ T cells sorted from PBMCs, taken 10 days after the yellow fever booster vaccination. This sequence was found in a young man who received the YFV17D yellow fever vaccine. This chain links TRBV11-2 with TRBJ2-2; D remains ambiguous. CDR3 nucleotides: TGTGCCAGCAGCTTAGGAGGTCCCACCGGGGAGCTGTTTTTT. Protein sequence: CASSLGGPTGELFF.